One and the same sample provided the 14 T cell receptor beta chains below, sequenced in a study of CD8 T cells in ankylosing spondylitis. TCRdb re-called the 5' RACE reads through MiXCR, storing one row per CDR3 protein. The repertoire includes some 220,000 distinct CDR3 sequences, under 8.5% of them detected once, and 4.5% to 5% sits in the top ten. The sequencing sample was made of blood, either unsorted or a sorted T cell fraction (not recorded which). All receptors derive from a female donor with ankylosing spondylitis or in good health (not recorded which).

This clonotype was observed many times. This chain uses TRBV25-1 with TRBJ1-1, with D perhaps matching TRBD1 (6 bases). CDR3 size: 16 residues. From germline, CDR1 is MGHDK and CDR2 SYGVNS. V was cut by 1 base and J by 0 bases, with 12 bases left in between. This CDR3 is CASSESGGALNTEAFF. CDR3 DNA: TGTGCCAGCAGTGAATCCGGGGGGGCCCTGAACACTGAAGCTTTCTTT. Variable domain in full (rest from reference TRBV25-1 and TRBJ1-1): EADIYQTPRYLVIGTGKKITLECSQTMGHDKMYWYQQDPGMELHLIHYSYGVNSTEKGDLSSESTVSRIRTEHFPLTLESARPSHTSQYLCASSESGGALNTEAFFGQGTRLTVV.

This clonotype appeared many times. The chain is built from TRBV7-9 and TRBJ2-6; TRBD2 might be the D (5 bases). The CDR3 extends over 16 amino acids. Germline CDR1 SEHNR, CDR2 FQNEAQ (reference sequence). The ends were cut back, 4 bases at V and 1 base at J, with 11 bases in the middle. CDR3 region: CASSSQGGSGANVLTF. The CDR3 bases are TGTGCCAGCAGCTCACAAGGAGGATCTGGGGCCAACGTCCTGACTTTC.

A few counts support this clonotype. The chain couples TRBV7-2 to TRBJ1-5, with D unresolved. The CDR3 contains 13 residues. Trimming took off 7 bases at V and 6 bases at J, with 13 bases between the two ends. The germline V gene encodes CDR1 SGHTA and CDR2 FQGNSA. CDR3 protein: CASNSDGRQPQHF. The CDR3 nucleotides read TGTGCCAGCAACTCTGACGGGCGTCAGCCCCAGCATTTT.

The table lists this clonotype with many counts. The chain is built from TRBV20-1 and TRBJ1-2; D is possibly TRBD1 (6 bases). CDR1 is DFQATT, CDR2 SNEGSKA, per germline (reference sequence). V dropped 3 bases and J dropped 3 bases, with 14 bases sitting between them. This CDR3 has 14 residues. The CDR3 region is CSARAAGADYGYTF. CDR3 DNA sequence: TGCAGTGCTAGGGCGGCAGGGGCTGACTATGGCTACACCTTC.

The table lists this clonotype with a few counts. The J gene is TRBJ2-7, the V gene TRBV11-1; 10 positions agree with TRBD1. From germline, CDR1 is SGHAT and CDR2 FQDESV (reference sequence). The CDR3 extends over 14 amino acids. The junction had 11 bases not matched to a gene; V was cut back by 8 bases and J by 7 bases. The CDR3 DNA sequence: TGTGCCAGCGGAAGGACAGGGGGAATGGGGGAGCAGTACTTC. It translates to CASGRTGGMGEQYF.

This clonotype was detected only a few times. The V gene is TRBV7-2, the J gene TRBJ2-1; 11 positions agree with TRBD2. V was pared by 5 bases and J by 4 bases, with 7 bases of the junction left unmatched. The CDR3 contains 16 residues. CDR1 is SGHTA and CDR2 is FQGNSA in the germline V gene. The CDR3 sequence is CASSRTGTSGYNEQFF. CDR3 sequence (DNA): TGTGCCAGCAGCCGAACCGGGACTAGCGGTTACAATGAGCAGTTCTTC. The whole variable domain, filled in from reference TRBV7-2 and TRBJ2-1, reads GAGVSQSPSNKVTEKGKDVELRCDPISGHTALYWYRQSLGQGLEFLIYFQGNSAPDKSGLPSDRFSAERTGGSVSTLTIQRTQQEDSAVYLCASSRTGTSGYNEQFFGPGTRLTVL.

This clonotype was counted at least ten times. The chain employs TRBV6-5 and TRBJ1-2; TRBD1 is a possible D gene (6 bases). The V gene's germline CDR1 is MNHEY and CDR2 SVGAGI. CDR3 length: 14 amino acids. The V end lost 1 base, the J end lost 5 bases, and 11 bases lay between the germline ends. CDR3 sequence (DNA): TGTGCCAGCAGTTACTATAAGGGGGAGTATGGCTACACCTTC. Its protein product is CASSYYKGEYGYTF.

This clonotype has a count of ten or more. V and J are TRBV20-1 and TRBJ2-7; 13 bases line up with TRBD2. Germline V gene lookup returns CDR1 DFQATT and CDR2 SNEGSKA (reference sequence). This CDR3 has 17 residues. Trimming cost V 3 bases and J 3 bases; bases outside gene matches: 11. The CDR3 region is CSASGTSGAESLYEQYF. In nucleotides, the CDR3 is TGCAGTGCTAGCGGGACTAGCGGGGCGGAGTCCCTCTACGAGCAGTACTTC.

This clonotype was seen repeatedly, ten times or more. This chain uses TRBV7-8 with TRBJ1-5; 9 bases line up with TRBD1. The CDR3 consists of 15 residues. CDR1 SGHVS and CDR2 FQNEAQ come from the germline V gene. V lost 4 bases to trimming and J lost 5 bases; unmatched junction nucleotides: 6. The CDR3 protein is CASSSTQGADQPQHF. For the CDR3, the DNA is TGTGCCAGCAGCTCCACACAGGGGGCTGATCAGCCCCAGCATTTT. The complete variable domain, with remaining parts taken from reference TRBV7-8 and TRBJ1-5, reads GAGVSQSPRYKVAKRGQDVALRCDPISGHVSLFWYQQALGQGPEFLTYFQNEAQLDKSGLPSDRFFAERPEGSVSTLKIQRTQQEDSAVYLCASSSTQGADQPQHFGDGTRLSIL.

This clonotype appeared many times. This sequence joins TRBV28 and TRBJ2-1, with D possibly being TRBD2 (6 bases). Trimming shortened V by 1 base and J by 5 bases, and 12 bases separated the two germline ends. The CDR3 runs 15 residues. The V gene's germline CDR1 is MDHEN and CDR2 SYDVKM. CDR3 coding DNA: TGTGCCAGCAGTTTATATATTAGCGGAGACAATGAGCAGTTCTTC. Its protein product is CASSLYISGDNEQFF.

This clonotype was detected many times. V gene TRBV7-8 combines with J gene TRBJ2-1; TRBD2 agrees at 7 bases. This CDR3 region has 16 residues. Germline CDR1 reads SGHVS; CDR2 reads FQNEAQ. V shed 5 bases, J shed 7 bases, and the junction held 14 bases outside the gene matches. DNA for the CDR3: TGTGCCAGCAGCCCCCGCTGGCGGGAGATCGGAAATGAGCAGTTCTTC. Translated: CASSPRWREIGNEQFF.

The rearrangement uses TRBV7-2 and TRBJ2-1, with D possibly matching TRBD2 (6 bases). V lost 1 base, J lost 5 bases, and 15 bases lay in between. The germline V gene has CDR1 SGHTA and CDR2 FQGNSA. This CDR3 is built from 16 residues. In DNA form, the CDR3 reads TGTGCCAGCAGCTTAGGTTGGGGGTCGGGGGACAATGAGCAGTTCTTC. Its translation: CASSLGWGSGDNEQFF. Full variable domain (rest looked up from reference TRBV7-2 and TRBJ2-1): GAGVSQSPSNKVTEKGKDVELRCDPISGHTALYWYRQSLGQGLEFLIYFQGNSAPDKSGLPSDRFSAERTGGSVSTLTIQRTQQEDSAVYLCASSLGWGSGDNEQFFGPGTRLTVL.

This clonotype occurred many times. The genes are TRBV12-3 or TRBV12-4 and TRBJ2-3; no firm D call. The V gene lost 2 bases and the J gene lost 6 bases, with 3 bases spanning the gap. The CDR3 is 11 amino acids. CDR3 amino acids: CASSLYDTQYF. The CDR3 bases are TGTGCCAGCAGTTTATATGATACGCAGTATTTT.

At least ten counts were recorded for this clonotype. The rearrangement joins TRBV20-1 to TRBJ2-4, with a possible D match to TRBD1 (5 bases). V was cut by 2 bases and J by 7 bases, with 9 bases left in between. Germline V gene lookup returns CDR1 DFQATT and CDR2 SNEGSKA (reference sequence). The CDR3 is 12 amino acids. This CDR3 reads CSARQGSNIQYF. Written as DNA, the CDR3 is TGCAGTGCTAGACAGGGATCTAACATTCAGTACTTC.